Presented here are 3 T cell receptor beta chains from one specimen sequenced in a study of cytomegalovirus exposure and HLA in healthy donors. Both 60 Vbeta primers and 13 Jbeta primers went into the PCR. Here immunoSEQ multiplex PCR was the method, and the copy in TCRdb shows in-frame clones only, minus some. This table lists around 130,000 clones. The source material was PBMCs. The receptors derive from a woman aged 40 to 49 in good health and CMV-seronegative.

The chain couples TRBV9 to TRBJ1-4; 8 nucleotides match TRBD1. With 2 bases clipped from V and 8 bases from J, the junction kept 8 bases outside the gene matches. Germline V gene sequence: CDR1 SGDLS, CDR2 YYNGEE. CDR3 length: 15 amino acids. The CDR3 protein is CASSVSQGVGEKLFF. CDR3 bases: TGTGCCAGCAGCGTTTCACAGGGGGTAGGAGAAAAACTGTTTTTT.

The gene calls are TRBV6-5 and TRBJ1-2; D perhaps matches TRBD1 (6 bases). The germline gives CDR1 MNHEY, CDR2 SVGAGI. Trimming took off 2 bases at V and 2 bases at J, with 12 bases between the two ends. The CDR3 has 15 residues. The CDR3 DNA reads TGTGCCAGCAGTTACGAGGGAAGGGGGAACTATGGCTACACCTTC. Translated, it gives CASSYEGRGNYGYTF.

The chain links TRBV28 to TRBJ2-3; 12 bases map to TRBD2. The V segment lost 1 base and the J segment 5 bases; nucleotides outside the gene matches: 16. CDR1 and CDR2 from the germline V gene are MDHEN and SYDVKM. The CDR3 contains 20 residues. The CDR3 is CASSLLDRLAGGPGGDTQYF. The CDR3 DNA follows: TGTGCCAGCAGTTTATTAGATAGGCTAGCGGGGGGGCCGGGTGGAGATACGCAGTATTTT.